This is a list of T cell receptor beta chains from one sample in a study of blood T cells in healthy people across ages. TCRdb ran MiXCR on the 5' RACE reads and lists one entry per CDR3 protein. Among fewer than 600,000 distinct CDR3 sequences listed, about 29% were seen once. The same specimen was also included in a second study, on T cells of mothers and their children.

The sequencing sample was made of blood. These receptors all come from a boy under 10 years old in good health. The CDR3 runs from the conserved cysteine through the conserved F or W. A D gene is named only where the DNA matches it firmly. Expanded clones are given a class, and other clones once, few, many or no size at all.

.,TRBJ2-1,TRBV7-9,TRBD2,TGTGCCAGCAGCTCATTCACTAGCGGGGGGGCGGATGAGCAGTTCTTC,CASSSFTSGGADEQFF
few,TRBJ2-1,TRBV20-1,TRBD1,TGCAGTGTCTATCGAGGACAGGACAATGAGCAGTTCTTC,CSVYRGQDNEQFF
.,TRBJ2-7,TRBV7-2,TRBD1,TGTGCCAGCAGCTTAGCGTCAGGGGGATGGGACGAGCAGTACTTC,CASSLASGGWDEQYF
few,TRBJ2-7,TRBV20-1,.,TGCAGTGCTAGTCCTCCCGGGTTCTCCTACGAGCAGTACTTC,CSASPPGFSYEQYF
.,TRBJ2-7,TRBV3-1,.,TGTGCCAGCAGCCAAATTATGGGGGGCGAGCAGTACTTC,CASSQIMGGEQYF
few,TRBJ2-7,TRBV21-1,.,TGTGCCAGCGGACTAGCGGGAGGATGCGAGCAGTACTTC,CASGLAGGCEQYF
.,TRBJ2-7,TRBV7-9,.,TGTGCCAGCAGCTTCCAGGGCCTGAACTACGAGCAGTACTTC,CASSFQGLNYEQYF
.,TRBJ1-5,TRBV6-6,.,TGTGCCAGCACCGCGGAGGGCTATAGCAATCGGCCCCAGCATTTT,CASTAEGYSNRPQHF
few,TRBJ2-7,TRBV12-3/TRBV12-4,.,TGTGCCAGCAGTAACATCGGACCGTACTCCTACGAGCAGTACTTC,CASSNIGPYSYEQYF
.,TRBJ1-1,TRBV10-3,.,TGTGCCATCAGTGCGCCCCACAGGAACACTGAAGCTTTCTTT,CAISAPHRNTEAFF
.,TRBJ1-2,TRBV5-1,.,TGCGCCAGTAGCCCCGGACAGCTTATAGCTAACTATGGCTACACCTTC,CASSPGQLIANYGYTF
few,TRBJ1-1,TRBV20-1,.,TGCAGTGCTAGGGTTGAGGGGCGAGCTGAAGCTTTCTTT,CSARVEGRAEAFF
.,TRBJ2-7,TRBV11-2,TRBD1,TGTGCCAGCAGCTTAGTCACCTGGAGCCTACAGGGGGTGGATTGGAGCTACGAGCAGTACTTC,CASSLVTWSLQGVDWSYEQYF
.,TRBJ2-2,TRBV6-2/TRBV6-3,TRBD2,TGTGCCAGCAGTTACTCGGGACTAGGAGGCACCGGGGAGCTGTTTTTT,CASSYSGLGGTGELFF
.,TRBJ2-3,TRBV12-3/TRBV12-4,.,TGTGCCAGCAGTCAATCAGTGGGGCACACAGATACGCAGTATTTT,CASSQSVGHTDTQYF
.,TRBJ2-5,TRBV7-9,TRBD2,TGTGCCAGCAGCTTAGACCTAGCGGTTCGGGAGACCCAGTACTTC,CASSLDLAVRETQYF
.,TRBJ2-2,TRBV14,.,TGTGCCAGCAGCCAAGTTCGTCAGGGAGCCGGGGAGCTGTTTTTT,CASSQVRQGAGELFF
.,TRBJ1-4,TRBV7-9,.,TGTGCCAGCAGCCTTACAGGGAATAACGATGAAAAACTGTTTTTT,CASSLTGNNDEKLFF
.,TRBJ2-3,TRBV29-1,TRBD1,TGCAGCGCCCCGGGACAGGTCACAGATACGCAGTATTTT,CSAPGQVTDTQYF
few,TRBJ1-2,TRBV19,.,TGTGCCAGTAGCGAACCCGGGAGGAATAACTATGGCTACACCTTC,CASSEPGRNNYGYTF
many,TRBJ2-7,TRBV7-8,.,TGTGCCAGCAGCTTAGGTCAGGCAGGGCCCTACGAGCAGTACTTC,CASSLGQAGPYEQYF
.,TRBJ2-2,TRBV6-6,.,TGTGCCAGCAGTTATATCCTTCCTCCCACCGGGGAGCTGTTTTTT,CASSYILPPTGELFF
.,TRBJ2-5,TRBV11-2,.,TGTGCCAGCAGCTTAGTGGTTGAGGCGGGCAGCCAAGAGACCCAGTACTTC,CASSLVVEAGSQETQYF
.,TRBJ1-4,TRBV20-1,.,TGCAGTGCTAGAGTCCCTGAGGGGAAACTGTTTTTT,CSARVPEGKLFF
few,TRBJ1-5,TRBV20-1,.,TGCAGTGCATGGGACAACAATCAGCCCCAGCATTTT,CSAWDNNQPQHF
.,TRBJ2-3,TRBV5-1,TRBD2,TGCGCCAGCAGCTTGGGGTCTAGCGGGAGGGCCTTGGCAGATACGCAGTATTTT,CASSLGSSGRALADTQYF
.,TRBJ1-4,TRBV5-4,.,TGTGCCAGCAGCGATGAGGGGGGGAATGAAAAACTGTTTTTT,CASSDEGGNEKLFF
.,TRBJ2-3,TRBV29-1,TRBD2,TGCAGCGTTACTACGGGACTAAACACAGATACGCAGTATTTT,CSVTTGLNTDTQYF
.,TRBJ2-7,TRBV28,TRBD2,TGTGCCAGCAGTCTCCCGGGACTAGAGGCCCCCGAGCAGTACTTC,CASSLPGLEAPEQYF
few,TRBJ2-2,TRBV6-1,.,TGTGCCAGCAGTGTGGGGGCAGGGGTGCCCGGGGAGCTGTTTTTT,CASSVGAGVPGELFF
.,TRBJ2-1,TRBV24-1,TRBD2,TGTGCCACCAGTGAGCAGAACTCCGGGACTAGCAGGGACAATGAGCAGTTCTTC,CATSEQNSGTSRDNEQFF
.,TRBJ2-2,TRBV20-1,.,TGCAGTGCTTCGATTAGCGGCACCGGGGAGCTGTTTTTT,CSASISGTGELFF
.,TRBJ2-7,TRBV7-9,.,TGTGCCAGCAGCTCTCCCAGGGAGCTATCTACTACGCGGGCTCCCTACGAGCAGTACTTC,CASSSPRELSTTRAPYEQYF
.,TRBJ1-2,TRBV20-1,.,TGCAGTGCCAGCAACACGCGAGAAAACTATGGCTACACCTTC,CSASNTRENYGYTF
few,TRBJ1-2,TRBV24-1,.,TGTGCCATCCCCAGGGCTAACTATGGCTACACCTTC,CAIPRANYGYTF
.,TRBJ1-3,TRBV6-6,.,TGTGCCAGCAGTACCCGGTTTGGGGGGGAAGTTGGAAACACCATATATTTT,CASSTRFGGEVGNTIYF
few,TRBJ2-1,TRBV7-3,.,TGTGCCCCAGCCTTCATCTTGAGCTCCTACAATGAGCAGTTCTTC,CAPAFILSSYNEQFF
.,TRBJ2-2,TRBV20-1,TRBD2,TGCAGTGCTAGGACGGGGGGAGCGAACACCGGGGAGCTGTTTTTT,CSARTGGANTGELFF
few,TRBJ2-4,TRBV7-8,.,TGTGCCAGCAGCCCCGACGAGGGCAAAAACATTCAGTACTTC,CASSPDEGKNIQYF
.,TRBJ2-1,TRBV6-6,.,TGTGCCAGCAGTTGCTCGACAGCCAAAACTGAGCAGTTCTTC,CASSCSTAKTEQFF
.,TRBJ2-1,TRBV5-5,TRBD2,TGTGCCAGCAAGATGAGCGGGGACTACAATGAGCAGTTCTTC,CASKMSGDYNEQFF
.,TRBJ1-4,TRBV4-1,TRBD1,TGCGCCAGCAGCCACAGGGGGCGAGGAGGAGAAAAACTGTTTTTT,CASSHRGRGGEKLFF
.,TRBJ2-5,TRBV6-5,.,TGTGCCAGCAGTTACTCGAATACCGCCAAGGAGACCCAGTACTTC,CASSYSNTAKETQYF
few,TRBJ2-2,TRBV2,.,TGTGCCAGCAGTGAATCCAGTAACACCGGGGAGCTGTTTTTT,CASSESSNTGELFF
.,TRBJ2-3,TRBV7-9,.,TGTGCCAGCAGCCAGGACGGGAGAAGAGATACGCAGTATTTT,CASSQDGRRDTQYF
.,TRBJ2-1,TRBV5-5,.,TGTGCCAGCAGCTTGAGTTTTAGCACCCACAATGAGCAGTTCTTC,CASSLSFSTHNEQFF
few,TRBJ2-7,TRBV10-2,.,TGCGCCAGCAGTGAGTCATCTTTTTGGGGAACAGTCTCCTACGAGCAGTACTTC,CASSESSFWGTVSYEQYF
.,TRBJ2-5,TRBV7-2,.,TGTGCCAGCAGCTTAGGTGGACTTCGGGAGACCCAGTACTTC,CASSLGGLRETQYF
.,TRBJ2-5,TRBV30,.,TGTGCCCGCCACGGCGGCCCTCATGGGGGCGGAGAGACCCAGTACTTC,CARHGGPHGGGETQYF
many,TRBJ1-2,TRBV9,.,TGTGCCAGCAGCGTGACAGAGCTAATAGGTGGCTACACCTTC,CASSVTELIGGYTF